Following are 14 T cell receptor beta chains from one sample sequenced in a study of blood T cell repertoires in COVID-19. Method: immunoSEQ multiplex PCR; TCRdb's copy keeps in-frame clones and lacks some. The data hold approximately 230,000 clones, with under 90% observed a single time. The sequenced sample consisted of PBMCs or T cells enriched from blood (not recorded which). The receptors were sampled from a man between 35 and 55 years old who had recovered from COVID-19.

The rearrangement uses TRBV4-1 and TRBJ2-6; D not resolved. The CDR3 totals 15 residues. The ends were cut back, 0 bases at V and 0 bases at J, with 3 bases in the middle. Germline V gene data show CDR1 as MGHRA and CDR2 as YSYEKL. Here the CDR3 DNA reads TGCGCCAGCAGCCAAGATATCTCTGGGGCCAACGTCCTGACTTTC. Encoded protein: CASSQDISGANVLTF.

The V gene is TRBV2, the J gene TRBJ2-3; the D is unclear. The V end lost 4 bases, the J end lost 6 bases, and 5 bases lay between the germline ends. The CDR3 contains 11 residues. CDR1 is SNHLY and CDR2 is FYNNEI in the germline V gene. This CDR3 reads CASSVLDTQYF. For the CDR3, the DNA is TGTGCCAGCAGTGTCTTGGATACGCAGTATTTT.

This chain's CDR3 is CASSSNRDRSYEQYF. DNA of the CDR3: TGTGCCAGCAGTTCCAACCGGGACAGGTCCTACGAGCAGTACTTC. The genes are TRBV3-1 (or the pseudogene TRBV3-2) and TRBJ2-7, with 8 positions matching TRBD1. This CDR3 region has 15 residues. J gave up 1 base and V 6 bases, and 8 bases lay outside the gene matches. Germline V gives CDR1 LGHDT, CDR2 YNNKEL (reference sequence).

This chain joins TRBV28 and TRBJ2-1; tentative D call: TRBD2 (5 bases). The CDR3 consists of 14 residues. The germline CDR1 and CDR2 sequences are MDHEN and SYDVKM. The V and J ends lost 3 bases and 9 bases respectively, with 15 bases between them. DNA of the CDR3: TGTGCCAGCAGTTTTTCGAGGGAGATGGCTGAGCAGTTCTTC. Residues: CASSFSREMAEQFF.

This clone was counted a single time. The genes are TRBV7-5 and TRBJ2-7; no check of the table's D call, TRBD1, against the DNA was made. TRBV7-5 corresponds to a pseudogene. This CDR3 is 16 amino acids long. Here the CDR3 reads CVRSFSRTGGVYEQYF. The DNA for the CDR3 is TGTGTCAGAAGCTTCAGCAGGACAGGGGGCGTCTACGAGCAGTACTTC.

This chain joins TRBV7-8 and TRBJ1-1; no clear D. This CDR3 has 13 residues. Trimming cost V 5 bases and J 1 base, with 8 bases left between them. The germline CDR1 and CDR2 sequences are SGHVS and FQNEAQ. The CDR3 DNA is TGTGCCAGCAGCGCGGCCAGGAACACTGAAGCTTTCTTT. Its translation: CASSAARNTEAFF.

The V call is TRBV3-1 (or the pseudogene TRBV3-2), the J call TRBJ2-7; maybe TRBD2 (5 bases). The CDR3 is 12 residues long. V gave up 9 bases and J gave up 1 base, with 10 bases separating them. Germline V gene lookup returns CDR1 LGHDT and CDR2 YNNKEL (reference sequence). CDR3 in DNA: TGTGCCAGTCGAGCGGAGTCCTACGAGCAGTACTTC. Amino acid sequence: CASRAESYEQYF.

The chain couples TRBV14 to TRBJ2-1; TRBD2 aligns across 14 bases. The length of the CDR3 is 16 residues. V trimming: 4 bases; J trimming: 9 bases; junction bases outside the gene matches: 8. Germline values: CDR1 SGHDN, CDR2 FVKESK. The DNA of the CDR3 is TGTGCCAGCAGCCGACCGGGACTAGCGGGAGCCGGTGAGCAGTTCTTC. Translation: CASSRPGLAGAGEQFF. The full variable domain, in which reference TRBV14 and TRBJ2-1 provide the parts outside the CDR3, is EAGVTQFPSHSVIEKGQTVTLRCDPISGHDNLYWYRRVMGKEIKFLLHFVKESKQDESGMPNNRFLAERTGGTYSTLKVQPAELEDSGVYFCASSRPGLAGAGEQFFGPGTRLTVL.

This rearrangement joins TRBV10-3 to TRBJ2-2, with D unclear. Germline V lookup: CDR1 ENHRY, CDR2 SYGVKD. The germline V and J ends were trimmed by 10 bases and 7 bases, with 16 bases remaining between them. The CDR3 covers 13 residues. The CDR3 sequence is CATAPRVGGELFF. CDR3 DNA: TGTGCCACCGCCCCCCGGGTGGGCGGGGAGCTGTTTTTT.

This chain connects TRBV7-2 to TRBJ1-3, with 9 nucleotides matching TRBD1. The V segment lost 2 bases and the J segment 4 bases; nucleotides outside the gene matches: 9. Germline CDR1 reads SGHTA; CDR2 reads FQGNSA. This CDR3 contains 17 residues. The CDR3 nucleotides read TGTGCCAGCAGCTTAAGGGGACAGGGACTTAGGGGAAACACCATATATTTT. Translating it yields CASSLRGQGLRGNTIYF.

The V and J genes are TRBV3-1 (or the pseudogene TRBV3-2) and TRBJ1-2; 8 bases are a match to TRBD1. The germline gives CDR1 LGHDT, CDR2 YNNKEL (reference sequence). This CDR3 is 18 amino acids long. After removal of 4 bases from V and 4 bases from J, the junction contained 17 bases not matched to a gene. The CDR3 coding sequence is TGTGCCAGCAGCCTTTCCACCCTTTTGCAGGGGGCCTTCTATGGCTACACCTTC. This encodes CASSLSTLLQGAFYGYTF.

J is TRBJ2-7 and V is TRBV9; 9 bases are a match to TRBD2. With V trimmed by 4 bases and J by 1 base, 9 bases remained unmatched. The CDR3 is 16 residues long. Per the germline V gene, CDR1 is SGDLS and CDR2 is YYNGEE. For the CDR3, the DNA is TGTGCCAGCAGCCCAGATAGCGGGGGCCAGTCCTACGAGCAGTACTTC. Encoded protein: CASSPDSGGQSYEQYF.

The chain carries TRBV28 and TRBJ2-1, with 13 bases lining up with TRBD2. V lost 5 bases to trimming and J lost 11 bases; unmatched junction nucleotides: 15. Germline V gene lookup returns CDR1 MDHEN and CDR2 SYDVKM. The CDR3 has 17 amino acids. CDR3 protein: CASSLTGTSGMEKKQFF. The CDR3, as DNA: TGTGCCAGCAGTCTAACCGGGACTAGCGGGATGGAGAAAAAGCAGTTCTTC. Full variable domain (rest looked up from reference TRBV28 and TRBJ2-1): DVKVTQSSRYLVKRTGEKVFLECVQDMDHENMFWYRQDPGLGLRLIYFSYDVKMKEKGDIPEGYSVSREKKERFSLILESASTNQTSMYLCASSLTGTSGMEKKQFFGPGTRLTVL.

The V gene is TRBV5-4, the J gene TRBJ2-2; perhaps TRBD1 as D (7 bases). V was clipped by 3 bases and J by 5 bases, with 17 bases between them. The CDR3 is made up of 16 amino acids. Germline V CDR1 and CDR2: SGHNT, YYREEE (reference sequence). DNA for the CDR3: TGTGCCAGCAGCTGGGACAGAGGAGGGGTTACCGGGGAGCTGTTTTTT. Its protein is CASSWDRGGVTGELFF.